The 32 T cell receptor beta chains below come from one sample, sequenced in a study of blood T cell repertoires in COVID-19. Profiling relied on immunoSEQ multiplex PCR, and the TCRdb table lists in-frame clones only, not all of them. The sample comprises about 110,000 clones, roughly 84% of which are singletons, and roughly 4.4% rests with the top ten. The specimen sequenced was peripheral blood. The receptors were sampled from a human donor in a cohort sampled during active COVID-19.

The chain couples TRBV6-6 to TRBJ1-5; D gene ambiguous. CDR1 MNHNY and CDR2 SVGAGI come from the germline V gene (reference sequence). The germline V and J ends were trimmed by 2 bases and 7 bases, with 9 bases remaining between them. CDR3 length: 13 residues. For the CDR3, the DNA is TGTGCCAGCAGTTACGGAGCCAAACAGCCCCAGCATTTT. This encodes CASSYGAKQPQHF.

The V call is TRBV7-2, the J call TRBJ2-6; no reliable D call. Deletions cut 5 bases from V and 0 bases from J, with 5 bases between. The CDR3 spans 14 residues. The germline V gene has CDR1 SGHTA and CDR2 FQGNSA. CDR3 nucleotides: TGTGCCAGCAGCACATACTCTGGGGCCAACGTCCTGACTTTC. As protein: CASSTYSGANVLTF.

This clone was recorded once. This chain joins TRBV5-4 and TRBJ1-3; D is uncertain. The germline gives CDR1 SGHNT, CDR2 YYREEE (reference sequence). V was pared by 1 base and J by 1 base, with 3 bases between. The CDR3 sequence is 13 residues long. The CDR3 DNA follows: TGTGCCAGCAGCTTGCAGTCTGGAAACACCATATATTTT. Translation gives CASSLQSGNTIYF.

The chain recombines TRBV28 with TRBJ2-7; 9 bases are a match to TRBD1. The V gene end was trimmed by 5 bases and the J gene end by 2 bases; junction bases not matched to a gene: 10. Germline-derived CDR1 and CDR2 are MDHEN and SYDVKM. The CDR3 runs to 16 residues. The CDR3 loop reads CASSLNRGLPAYEQYF. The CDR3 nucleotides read TGTGCCAGCAGTCTCAACAGGGGGCTACCGGCCTACGAGCAGTACTTC.

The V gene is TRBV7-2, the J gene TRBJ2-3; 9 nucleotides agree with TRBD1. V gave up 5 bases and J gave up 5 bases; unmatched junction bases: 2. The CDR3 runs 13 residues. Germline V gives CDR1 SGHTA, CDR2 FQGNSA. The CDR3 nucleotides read TGTGCCAGCAGCAACAGGGGGCGAGATACGCAGTATTTT. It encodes CASSNRGRDTQYF.

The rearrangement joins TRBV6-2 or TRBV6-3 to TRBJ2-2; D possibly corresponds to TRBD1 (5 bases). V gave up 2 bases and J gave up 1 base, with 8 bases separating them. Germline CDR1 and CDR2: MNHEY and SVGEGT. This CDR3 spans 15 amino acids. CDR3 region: CASSYSRVNTGELFF. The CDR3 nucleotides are TGTGCCAGCAGTTACAGCAGGGTGAACACCGGGGAGCTGTTTTTT.

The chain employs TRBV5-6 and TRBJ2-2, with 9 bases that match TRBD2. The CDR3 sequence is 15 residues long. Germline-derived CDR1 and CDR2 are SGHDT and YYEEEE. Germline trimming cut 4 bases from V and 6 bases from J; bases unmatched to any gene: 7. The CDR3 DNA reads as TGTGCCAGCAGCACGGGACTAGCTTGGTCCGGGGAGCTGTTTTTT. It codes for CASSTGLAWSGELFF. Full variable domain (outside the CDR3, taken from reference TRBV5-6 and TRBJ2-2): DAGVTQSPTHLIKTRGQQVTLRCSPKSGHDTVSWYQQALGQGPQFIFQYYEEEERQRGNFPDRFSGHQFPNYSSELNVNALLLGDSALYLCASSTGLAWSGELFFGEGSRLTVL.

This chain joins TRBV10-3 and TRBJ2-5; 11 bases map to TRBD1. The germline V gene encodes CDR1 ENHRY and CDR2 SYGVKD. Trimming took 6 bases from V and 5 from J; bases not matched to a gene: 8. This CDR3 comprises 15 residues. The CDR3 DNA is TGTGCCATCAGGCCGGGACAGGGGGTGACGGAGACCCAGTACTTC. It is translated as CAIRPGQGVTETQYF.

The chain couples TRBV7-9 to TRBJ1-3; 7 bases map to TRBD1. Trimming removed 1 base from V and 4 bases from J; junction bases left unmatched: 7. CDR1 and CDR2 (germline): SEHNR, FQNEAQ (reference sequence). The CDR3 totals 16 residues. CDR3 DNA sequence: TGTGCCAGCAGCTTAGGTGCTGGGACAGCCGGAAACACCATATATTTT. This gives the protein CASSLGAGTAGNTIYF. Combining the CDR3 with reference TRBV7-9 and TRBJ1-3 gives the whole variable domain DTGVSQNPRHKITKRGQNVTFRCDPISEHNRLYWYRQTLGQGPEFLTYFQNEAQLEKSRLLSDRFSAERPKGSFSTLEIQRTEQGDSAMYLCASSLGAGTAGNTIYFGEGSWLTVV.

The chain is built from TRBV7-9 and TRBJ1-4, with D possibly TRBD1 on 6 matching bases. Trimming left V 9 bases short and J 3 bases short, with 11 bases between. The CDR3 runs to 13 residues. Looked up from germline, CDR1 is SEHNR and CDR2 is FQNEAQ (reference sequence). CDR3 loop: CASTGQANEKLFF. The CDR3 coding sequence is TGTGCCAGTACAGGGCAGGCTAATGAAAAACTGTTTTTT.

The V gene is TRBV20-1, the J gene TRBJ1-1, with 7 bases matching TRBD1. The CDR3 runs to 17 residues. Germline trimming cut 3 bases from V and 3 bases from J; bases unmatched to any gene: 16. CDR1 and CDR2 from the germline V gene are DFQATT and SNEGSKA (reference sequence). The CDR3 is CSASGGRQGGGYTEAFF. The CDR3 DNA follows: TGCAGTGCTAGTGGCGGGAGGCAGGGGGGTGGGTACACTGAAGCTTTCTTT.

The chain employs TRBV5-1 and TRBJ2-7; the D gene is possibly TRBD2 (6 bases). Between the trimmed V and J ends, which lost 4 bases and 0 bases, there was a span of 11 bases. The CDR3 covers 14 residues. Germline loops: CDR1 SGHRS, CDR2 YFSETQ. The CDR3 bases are TGCGCCAGCAGCGTATGGGGAGGCTCCTACGAGCAGTACTTC. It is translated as CASSVWGGSYEQYF.

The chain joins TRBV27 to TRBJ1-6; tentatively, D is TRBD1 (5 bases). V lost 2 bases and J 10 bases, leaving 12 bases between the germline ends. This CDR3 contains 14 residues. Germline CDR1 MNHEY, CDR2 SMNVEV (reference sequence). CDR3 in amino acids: CASSLVGAESPLHF. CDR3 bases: TGTGCCAGCAGTTTAGTAGGGGCCGAGTCACCCCTCCACTTT.

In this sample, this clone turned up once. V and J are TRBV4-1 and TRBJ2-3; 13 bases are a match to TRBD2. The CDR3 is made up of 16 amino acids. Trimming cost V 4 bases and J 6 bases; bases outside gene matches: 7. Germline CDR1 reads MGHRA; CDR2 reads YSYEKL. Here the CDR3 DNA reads TGCGCCAGCAGCCCAGCGACTAGCGGGAGGTCTGATACGCAGTATTTT. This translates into CASSPATSGRSDTQYF.

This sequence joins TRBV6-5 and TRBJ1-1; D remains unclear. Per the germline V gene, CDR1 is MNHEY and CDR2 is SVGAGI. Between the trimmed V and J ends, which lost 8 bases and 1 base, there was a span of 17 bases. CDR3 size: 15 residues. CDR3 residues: CASLPGVAENTEAFF. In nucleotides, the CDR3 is TGTGCCAGCCTCCCCGGGGTTGCGGAGAACACTGAAGCTTTCTTT.

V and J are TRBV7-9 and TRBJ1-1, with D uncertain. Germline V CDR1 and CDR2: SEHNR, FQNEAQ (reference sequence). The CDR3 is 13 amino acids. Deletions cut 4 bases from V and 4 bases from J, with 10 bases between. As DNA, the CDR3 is TGTGCCAGCAGCTCCCCGAGTGTCACTGAAGCTTTCTTT. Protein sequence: CASSSPSVTEAFF.

DNA for the CDR3: TGTGCCAGCAGCTCCGGGGGTTATGGCTACACCTTC. It codes for CASSSGGYGYTF. This chain connects TRBV12-3 or TRBV12-4 to TRBJ1-2; TRBD1 might be the D (5 bases). This CDR3 region has 12 residues. Trimming shortened V by 6 bases and J by 5 bases, and 10 bases separated the two germline ends.

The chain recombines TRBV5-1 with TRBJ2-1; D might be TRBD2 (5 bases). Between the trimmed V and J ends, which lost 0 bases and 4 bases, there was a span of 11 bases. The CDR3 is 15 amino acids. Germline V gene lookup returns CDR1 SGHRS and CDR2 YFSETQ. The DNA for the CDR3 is TGCGCCAGCAGCTTGGTAAGGGAGACGTACAATGAGCAGTTCTTC. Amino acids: CASSLVRETYNEQFF.

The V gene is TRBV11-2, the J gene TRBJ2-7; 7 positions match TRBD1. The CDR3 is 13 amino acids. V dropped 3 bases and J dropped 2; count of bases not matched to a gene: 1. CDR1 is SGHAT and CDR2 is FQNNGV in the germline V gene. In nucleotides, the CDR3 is TGTGCCAGCAGCTTCGGACAGGCCTACGAGCAGTACGTC. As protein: CASSFGQAYEQYV.

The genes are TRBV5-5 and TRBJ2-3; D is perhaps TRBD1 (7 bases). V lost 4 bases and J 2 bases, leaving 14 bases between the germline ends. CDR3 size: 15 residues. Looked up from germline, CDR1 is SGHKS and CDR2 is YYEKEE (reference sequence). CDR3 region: CASSTTRGDTDTQYF. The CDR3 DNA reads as TGTGCCAGCAGCACAACCAGGGGGGACACAGATACGCAGTATTTT.

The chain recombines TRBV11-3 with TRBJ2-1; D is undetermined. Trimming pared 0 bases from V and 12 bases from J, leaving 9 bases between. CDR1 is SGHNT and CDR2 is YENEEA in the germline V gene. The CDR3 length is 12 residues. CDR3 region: CASSLDSTLQFF. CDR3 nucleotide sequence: TGTGCCAGCAGCTTAGATAGCACTCTGCAGTTCTTC.

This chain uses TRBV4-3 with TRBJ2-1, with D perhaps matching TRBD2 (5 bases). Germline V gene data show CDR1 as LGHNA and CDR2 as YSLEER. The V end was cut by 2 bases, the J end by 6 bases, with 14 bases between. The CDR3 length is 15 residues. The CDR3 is CASSQLPTGTNEQFF. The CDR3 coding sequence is TGCGCCAGCAGCCAACTTCCTACGGGAACCAATGAGCAGTTCTTC.

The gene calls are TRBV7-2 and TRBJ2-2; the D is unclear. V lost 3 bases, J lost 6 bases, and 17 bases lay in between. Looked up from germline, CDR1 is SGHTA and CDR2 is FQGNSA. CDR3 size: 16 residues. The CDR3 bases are TGTGCCAGCAGCTTGACTCCTTCGAGGTACGCCGGGGAGCTGTTTTTT. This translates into CASSLTPSRYAGELFF. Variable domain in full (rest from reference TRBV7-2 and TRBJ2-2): GAGVSQSPSNKVTEKGKDVELRCDPISGHTALYWYRQSLGQGLEFLIYFQGNSAPDKSGLPSDRFSAERTGGSVSTLTIQRTQQEDSAVYLCASSLTPSRYAGELFFGEGSRLTVL.

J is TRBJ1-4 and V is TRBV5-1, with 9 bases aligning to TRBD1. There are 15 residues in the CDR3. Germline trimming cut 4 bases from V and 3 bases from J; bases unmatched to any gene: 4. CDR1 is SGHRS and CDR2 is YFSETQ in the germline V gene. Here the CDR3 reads CASSGGTGSNEKLFF. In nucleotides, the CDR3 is TGCGCCAGCAGCGGGGGGACAGGGTCTAATGAAAAACTGTTTTTT.

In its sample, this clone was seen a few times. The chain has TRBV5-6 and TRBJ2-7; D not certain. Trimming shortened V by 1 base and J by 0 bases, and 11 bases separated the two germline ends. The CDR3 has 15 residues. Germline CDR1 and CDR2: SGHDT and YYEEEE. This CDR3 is CASSLTAYPSYEQYF. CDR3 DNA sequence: TGTGCCAGCAGCTTGACAGCCTACCCCTCCTACGAGCAGTACTTC.

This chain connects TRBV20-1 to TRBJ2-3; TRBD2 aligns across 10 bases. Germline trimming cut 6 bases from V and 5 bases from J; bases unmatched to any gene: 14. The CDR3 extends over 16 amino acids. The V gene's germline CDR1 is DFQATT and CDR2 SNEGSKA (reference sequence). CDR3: CSASEGLAGVRDTQYF. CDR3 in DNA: TGCAGTGCCAGTGAGGGGCTAGCGGGAGTCAGAGATACGCAGTATTTT.

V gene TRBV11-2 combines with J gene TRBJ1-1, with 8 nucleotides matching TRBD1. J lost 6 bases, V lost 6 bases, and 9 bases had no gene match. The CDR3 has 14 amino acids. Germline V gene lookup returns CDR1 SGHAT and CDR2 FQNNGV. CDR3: CASRLTGGGSEAFF. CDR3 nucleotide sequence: TGTGCCAGCAGGTTAACAGGGGGAGGTTCTGAAGCTTTCTTT.

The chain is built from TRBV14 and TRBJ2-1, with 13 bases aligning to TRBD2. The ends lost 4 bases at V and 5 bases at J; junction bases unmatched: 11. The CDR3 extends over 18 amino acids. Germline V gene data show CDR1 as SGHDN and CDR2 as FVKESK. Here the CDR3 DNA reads TGTGCCAGCAGCCTGCGCTATAGGACTAGCGGGAGAAACAATGAGCAGTTCTTC. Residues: CASSLRYRTSGRNNEQFF.

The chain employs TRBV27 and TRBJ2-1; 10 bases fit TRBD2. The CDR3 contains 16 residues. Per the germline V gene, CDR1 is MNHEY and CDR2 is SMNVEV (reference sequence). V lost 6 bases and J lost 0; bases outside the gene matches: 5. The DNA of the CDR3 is TGTGCCAGCAGGCGGACTAGCGGAAGCTCCTACAATGAGCAGTTCTTC. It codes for CASRRTSGSSYNEQFF.

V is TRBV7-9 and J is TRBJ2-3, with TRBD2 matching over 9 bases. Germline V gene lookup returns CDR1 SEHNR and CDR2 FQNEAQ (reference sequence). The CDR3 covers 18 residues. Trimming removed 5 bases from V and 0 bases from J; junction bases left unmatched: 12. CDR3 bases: TGTGCCAGCAGCCCTCTTCCCTCTCTAGCGGGGAGCACAGATACGCAGTATTTT. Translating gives CASSPLPSLAGSTDTQYF.

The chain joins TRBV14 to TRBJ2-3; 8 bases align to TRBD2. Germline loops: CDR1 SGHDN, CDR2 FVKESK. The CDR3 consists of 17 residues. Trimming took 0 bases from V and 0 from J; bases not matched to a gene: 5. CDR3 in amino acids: CASSQDAGGGSTDTQYF. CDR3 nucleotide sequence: TGTGCCAGCAGCCAAGATGCGGGGGGAGGGAGCACAGATACGCAGTATTTT. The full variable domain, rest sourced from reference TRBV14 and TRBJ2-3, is EAGVTQFPSHSVIEKGQTVTLRCDPISGHDNLYWYRRVMGKEIKFLLHFVKESKQDESGMPNNRFLAERTGGTYSTLKVQPAELEDSGVYFCASSQDAGGGSTDTQYFGPGTRLTVL.

The CDR3 protein is CASSSSGGRMDRQYNEQFF. The CDR3, as DNA: TGTGCCAGCTCTTCCAGCGGCGGGAGGATGGATCGTCAATACAATGAGCAGTTCTTC. The chain couples TRBV9 to TRBJ2-1; 8 nucleotides match TRBD2. Germline trimming cut 7 bases from V and 4 bases from J; bases unmatched to any gene: 22. Germline values: CDR1 SGDLS, CDR2 YYNGEE. This CDR3 spans 19 amino acids.